This record looks at one T cell receptor beta chain sequence and its context. Its antigen remains unknown. This record belongs to a study of T cell responses to AZD1222 COVID-19 vaccine. Overall study results and limits: Most donors were white British and more were female, and clonal diversity was possibly underestimated.

Generated by immunoSEQ multiplex PCR, the TCRdb table keeps only in-frame clones and is missing some. Of roughly 140,000 clones in the sample, around 91% were seen once. The CDR3 has 18 amino acids. Germline CDR1 is MDHEN and CDR2 is SYDVKM. V gave up 4 bases and J gave up 6 bases, with 22 bases separating them. The receptor was isolated from an adult in good health. The sequenced sample was peripheral blood, obtained on day 0 of AZD1222 vaccination. V and J are TRBV28 and TRBJ1-6; D is ambiguous. CDR3 DNA: TGTGCCAGCAGTTCCTTGTCCGGAGTTCCCGCCGGTAATTCACCCCTCCACTTT. Protein sequence: CASSSLSGVPAGNSPLHF.